This TCR beta chain originates from a study of shared clonotypes between healthy human individuals. In the naive CD8 group, cells lacked CD45RO and were positively selected for CCR7, so terminally differentiated effector memory CD45RA+ cells were left out. TCRdb's table, derived via immunoSEQ multiplex PCR, lists solely in-frame clones and lacks some. The table lists around 2,000,000 clones, less than 95% of them singletons. This CDR3 contains 13 residues. Trimming pared 6 bases from V and 2 bases from J, leaving 10 bases between. Germline values: CDR1 SNHLY, CDR2 FYNNEI. The specimen was naive CD8+ T cells sorted from blood. V is TRBV2 and J is TRBJ1-1; a possible D gene is TRBD1 (6 bases). The clonotype comes from a young man in good health. The CDR3 sequence: CASSGTPNTEAFF. The CDR3 DNA sequence: TGTGCCAGCAGCGGGACACCCAACACTGAAGCTTTCTTT.